These 12 T cell receptor beta chains share one sample of origin, sequenced in a study of low-dose radiotherapy and immunotherapy resistance in tumors. TRAV- and TRBV-specific primers primed first-strand cDNA, covering alpha and beta chains. With a V-primer adapter and a constant-region primer, TCRs were amplified for about 19 PCR cycles. In TCRdb, the reads were re-called with MiXCR into one record per CDR3 protein. The repertoire has around 36,000 distinct CDR3 sequences, less than 40% of them found once; the top ten carry roughly 4%. Time point described: before trial treatment. Sequencing was performed on PBMCs, taken before treatment. All receptors derive from a male donor with gallbladder cancer.

This clonotype was counted only a few times. The rearrangement links TRBV6-5 to TRBJ2-1; D unclear. From germline, CDR1 is MNHEY and CDR2 SVGAGI. Trimming left V 3 bases short and J 9 bases short, with 12 bases between. This CDR3 has 13 residues. This CDR3 reads CASSYSSRVEQFF. The CDR3, as DNA: TGTGCCAGCAGTTATTCGTCCCGGGTTGAGCAGTTCTTC.

This clonotype was seen repeatedly, ten times or more. V gene TRBV2 combines with J gene TRBJ1-5; 7 bases map to TRBD1. Trimming removed 6 bases from V and 5 bases from J; junction bases left unmatched: 7. In germline, CDR1 is SNHLY, CDR2 FYNNEI. This CDR3 has 14 residues. The CDR3 DNA follows: TGTGCCAGCAGAAAAGACAGGGTGGATCAGCCCCAGCATTTT. This sequence encodes CASRKDRVDQPQHF. The full variable domain, with the rest looked up from reference TRBV2 and TRBJ1-5, is EPEVTQTPSHQVTQMGQEVILRCVPISNHLYFYWYRQILGQKVEFLVSFYNNEISEKSEIFDDQFSVERPDGSNFTLKIRSTKLEDSAMYFCASRKDRVDQPQHFGDGTRLSIL.

This clonotype was seen repeatedly, ten times or more. V is TRBV6-1 and J is TRBJ2-7; 11 bases agree with TRBD2. CDR3 length equals 15 residues. Germline CDR1 reads MNHNS; CDR2 reads SASEGT. With V trimmed by 5 bases and J by 3 bases, 6 bases remained unmatched. The CDR3 reads CASSYLGTSGYEQYF. The CDR3 DNA reads TGTGCCAGCAGTTACTTGGGGACTAGCGGCTACGAGCAGTACTTC.

The chain links TRBV19 to TRBJ2-1, with TRBD1 matching 7 bases. The V and J ends lost 5 bases and 2 bases, in that order; junction bases with no gene match: 6. From germline, CDR1 is LNHDA and CDR2 SQIVND (reference sequence). The CDR3 extends over 15 amino acids. The CDR3 region has the DNA TGTGCCAGTAGTTCCCGGACAGGAACCTACAATGAGCAGTTCTTC. Protein: CASSSRTGTYNEQFF.

The chain is built from TRBV13 and TRBJ1-1; 10 bases align to TRBD1. There are 21 residues in the CDR3. Germline CDR1 PRHDT, CDR2 FYEKMQ (reference sequence). With 4 bases clipped from V and 1 base from J, the junction kept 21 bases outside the gene matches. The CDR3 protein is CASSSYRDRGRVSDGNTEAFF. CDR3 nucleotide sequence: TGTGCCAGCAGCTCGTACCGGGACAGGGGACGGGTGTCGGATGGGAACACTGAAGCTTTCTTT. Looking up the rest from reference TRBV13 and TRBJ1-1 gives the full variable domain: AAGVIQSPRHLIKEKRETATLKCYPIPRHDTVYWYQQGPGQDPQFLISFYEKMQSDKGSIPDRFSAQQFSDYHSELNMSSLELGDSALYFCASSSYRDRGRVSDGNTEAFFGQGTRLTVV.

The rearrangement joins TRBV5-1 to TRBJ2-6; no definite D call. Germline values: CDR1 SGHRS, CDR2 YFSETQ. Trimming removed 4 bases at V and 2 bases at J, with 10 bases between. This CDR3 region has 15 residues. CDR3 sequence (DNA): TGCGCCAGCAGCCCCGTTCGGGCTGGGGCCAACGTCCTGACTTTC. Protein: CASSPVRAGANVLTF.

The chain couples TRBV5-1 to TRBJ2-1; TRBD2 matches 10 bases. From germline, CDR1 is SGHRS and CDR2 YFSETQ. The CDR3 sequence is 24 residues long. Losses at the gene ends were 6 bases for V and 9 bases for J; bases not matched to a gene: 39. The CDR3: CASTNQTSMYLCASQLAGAGEQFF. CDR3 nucleotide sequence: TGCGCCAGCACCAACCAGACATCTATGTACCTTTGTGCCAGCCAGCTAGCGGGAGCCGGTGAGCAGTTCTTC.

This clonotype has at least ten counts. The V and J genes are TRBV5-6 and TRBJ2-2; D is tentatively TRBD1 or TRBD2 (5 bases each). V was shortened by 4 bases and J by 3 bases, with 16 bases between the two germline ends. CDR1 is SGHDT and CDR2 is YYEEEE in the germline V gene. This CDR3 is built from 16 residues. CDR3 sequence reads: CASSPGGRVDTGELFF. CDR3 nucleotides: TGTGCCAGCAGCCCCGGAGGCAGGGTTGACACCGGGGAGCTGTTTTTT.

This chain links TRBV24-1 with TRBJ1-4; D unresolved. V gave up 3 bases and J gave up 2 bases, with 6 bases separating them. Germline assignment: CDR1 KGHDR and CDR2 SFDVKD. CDR3 length: 14 amino acids. The CDR3 nucleotides are TGTGCCACCAGTGATAGAGCCACTAATGAAAAACTGTTTTTT. Its protein product is CATSDRATNEKLFF.

This clonotype was recorded only once. The CDR3 DNA sequence: TGTGCCAGCAGCCCATTTACTAGCGGCGACAGGGGCTACGAGCAGTACTTC. This sequence encodes CASSPFTSGDRGYEQYF. This chain joins TRBV28 and TRBJ2-7; the D call may be TRBD1 or TRBD2 (8 bases each). V lost 6 bases, J lost 3 bases, and 24 bases lay in between. The germline gives CDR1 MDHEN, CDR2 SYDVKM. This CDR3 region has 17 residues.

This clonotype was seen more than once but under ten times. The chain links TRBV4-2 to TRBJ2-3; D unresolved. V lost 0 bases and J 3 bases, leaving 16 bases between the germline ends. This CDR3 has 17 amino acids. In germline, CDR1 is LGHNA, CDR2 YNFKEQ. CDR3: CASSQEKSGLRTDTQYF. The CDR3 DNA reads TGTGCCAGCAGCCAAGAAAAATCCGGGCTCAGGACAGATACGCAGTATTTT.

The table lists this clonotype with a few counts. The V call is TRBV10-3, the J call TRBJ1-5; TRBD1 is a possible D gene (5 bases). From germline, CDR1 is ENHRY and CDR2 SYGVKD. CDR3 length: 15 residues. Trimming stripped 3 bases from V and 2 bases from J, with 11 bases between. The CDR3 loop reads CAISESGLGNQPQHF. For the CDR3, the DNA is TGTGCCATCAGTGAATCGGGACTCGGCAATCAGCCCCAGCATTTT.